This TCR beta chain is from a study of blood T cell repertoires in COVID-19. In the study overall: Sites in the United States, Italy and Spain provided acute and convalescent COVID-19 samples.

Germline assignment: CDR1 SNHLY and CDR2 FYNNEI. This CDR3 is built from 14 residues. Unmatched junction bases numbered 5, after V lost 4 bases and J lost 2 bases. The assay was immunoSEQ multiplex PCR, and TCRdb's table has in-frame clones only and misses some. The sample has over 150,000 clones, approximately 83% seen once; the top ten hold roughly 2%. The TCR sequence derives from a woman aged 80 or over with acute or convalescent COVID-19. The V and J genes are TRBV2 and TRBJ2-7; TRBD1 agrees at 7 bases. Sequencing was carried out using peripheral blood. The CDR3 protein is CASSVDRAPYEQYF. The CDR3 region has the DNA TGTGCCAGCAGTGTTGACAGGGCTCCCTACGAGCAGTACTTC.